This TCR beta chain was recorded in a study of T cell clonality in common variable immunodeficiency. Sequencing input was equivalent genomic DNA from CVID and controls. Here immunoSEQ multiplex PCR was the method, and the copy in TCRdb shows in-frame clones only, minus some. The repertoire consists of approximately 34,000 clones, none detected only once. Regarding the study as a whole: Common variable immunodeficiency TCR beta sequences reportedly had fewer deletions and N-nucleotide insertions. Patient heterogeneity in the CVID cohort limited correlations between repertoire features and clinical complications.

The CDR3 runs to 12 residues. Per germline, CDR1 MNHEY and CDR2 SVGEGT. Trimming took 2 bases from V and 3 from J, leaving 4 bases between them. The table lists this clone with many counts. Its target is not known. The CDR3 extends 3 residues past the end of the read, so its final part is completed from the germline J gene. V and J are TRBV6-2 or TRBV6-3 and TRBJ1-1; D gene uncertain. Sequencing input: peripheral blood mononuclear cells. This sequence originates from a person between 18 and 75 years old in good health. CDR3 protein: CASSYTDTEAFF. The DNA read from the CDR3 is TGTGCCAGCAGTTACACGGACACTGAA.